The 25 T cell receptor beta chains below all came from one sample that was sequenced in a study of OX40 agonist ivuxolimab in advanced cancers. Data came from immunoSEQ multiplex PCR; TCRdb stores just in-frame clones and leaves some out. The sample includes more than 10,000 clones, about 87% of them seen just once. The input for sequencing was CD4+ or CD8+ T cells sorted from blood, taken in a trial of the OX40 agonist ivuxolimab. The receptors stem from an adult with an advanced solid tumor such as melanoma, head and neck, liver or kidney cancer.

J is TRBJ2-7 and V is TRBV4-2; D gene unclear. The CDR3 extends over 13 amino acids. V dropped 2 bases and J dropped 5 bases, with 10 bases sitting between them. Germline lookup yields CDR1 LGHNA and CDR2 YNFKEQ. CDR3 nucleotides: TGTGCCAGCAGCCAATGGAGTCTGGACGAGCAGTACTTC. Protein sequence: CASSQWSLDEQYF.

The chain is built from TRBV28 and TRBJ1-1; a possible D gene is TRBD1 (6 bases). The germline V gene has CDR1 MDHEN and CDR2 SYDVKM. The CDR3 consists of 14 residues. Trimming cost V 5 bases and J 5 bases, with 15 bases left between them. The DNA of the CDR3 is TGTGCCAGCAGTAGTTACAGGGTAAAGACTGAAGCTTTCTTT. This codes for CASSSYRVKTEAFF.

The rearrangement joins TRBV27 to TRBJ2-3, with 13 positions matching TRBD2. Germline CDR1 reads MNHEY; CDR2 reads SMNVEV (reference sequence). The CDR3 extends over 16 amino acids. Trimming removed 3 bases from V and 3 bases from J; junction bases left unmatched: 3. As DNA, the CDR3 is TGTGCCAGCAGTTTTTCGGGACTAGCGGGAACAGATACGCAGTATTTT. Encoded protein: CASSFSGLAGTDTQYF.

The gene calls are TRBV7-3 and TRBJ2-1, with TRBD2 matching 7 bases. The CDR3 contains 16 residues. Germline CDR1 SGHTA, CDR2 FQGTGA. After removal of 2 bases from V and 8 bases from J, the junction contained 12 bases not matched to a gene. The CDR3 region has the DNA TGTGCCAGCAGCTTAGGGGGAGGGGCCGCCTGGGATGAGCAGTTCTTC. Residues: CASSLGGGAAWDEQFF.

The chain recombines TRBV19 with TRBJ2-3, with 11 bases fitting TRBD2. The CDR3 consists of 15 residues. V shed 6 bases, J shed 1 base, and the junction held 3 bases outside the gene matches. Germline CDR1 is LNHDA and CDR2 is SQIVND (reference sequence). The DNA of the CDR3 is TGTGCCAGTAGCCAACTAGCGGGAGGCACAGATACGCAGTATTTT. It translates to CASSQLAGGTDTQYF.

J is TRBJ2-1 and V is TRBV19; 8 positions match TRBD2. Germline CDR1 LNHDA, CDR2 SQIVND (reference sequence). With V trimmed by 0 bases and J by 7 bases, 11 bases remained unmatched. The CDR3 contains 17 residues. CDR3 protein: CASSIERASGWTNEQFF. The CDR3 coding sequence is TGTGCCAGTAGTATAGAGAGGGCTAGCGGGTGGACGAATGAGCAGTTCTTC. Full variable domain (remainder filled in from reference TRBV19 and TRBJ2-1): DGGITQSPKYLFRKEGQNVTLSCEQNLNHDAMYWYRQDPGQGLRLIYYSQIVNDFQKGDIAEGYSVSREKKESFPLTVTSAQKNPTAFYLCASSIERASGWTNEQFFGPGTRLTVL.

The table lists this clone with a count of one. The chain is built from TRBV27 and TRBJ2-7; TRBD2 aligns across 7 bases. The CDR3 has 13 amino acids. Germline assignment: CDR1 MNHEY and CDR2 SMNVEV (reference sequence). J lost 2 bases, V lost 2 bases, and 0 bases had no gene match. The CDR3 DNA follows: TGTGCCAGCAGTTTACTAGCGGCCTACGAGCAGTACTTC. Its protein is CASSLLAAYEQYF.

This chain connects TRBV25-1 to TRBJ2-1; TRBD2 matches at 10 bases. J was trimmed by 10 bases and V by 3 bases; bases with no gene match: 9. The CDR3 has 15 residues. Germline-derived CDR1 and CDR2 are MGHDK and SYGVNS. The CDR3 reads CASSEMSGGADEQFF. CDR3 in DNA: TGTGCCAGCAGTGAGATGAGCGGGGGGGCCGACGAGCAGTTCTTC.

The gene calls are TRBV10-1 and TRBJ2-3; TRBD2 matches 7 bases. V dropped 3 bases and J dropped 1; count of bases not matched to a gene: 7. The CDR3 is 16 amino acids. Germline lookup yields CDR1 WNHNN and CDR2 SYGVQD (reference sequence). The CDR3 bases are TGCGCCAGCAGTGAAACGGGGGGTTCGGGCACAGATACGCAGTATTTT. Its translation is CASSETGGSGTDTQYF.

This chain joins TRBV28 and TRBJ1-3; weak D call: TRBD1 (5 bases). The V gene lost 3 bases and the J gene lost 5 bases, with 29 bases spanning the gap. The CDR3 extends over 20 amino acids. CDR1 is MDHEN, CDR2 SYDVKM, per germline. CDR3 sequence reads: CASSFGSGLGLWGKRNTIYF. The CDR3 DNA sequence: TGTGCCAGCAGTTTCGGTTCAGGGCTAGGGTTGTGGGGAAAAAGAAACACCATATATTTT.

This chain links TRBV19 with TRBJ2-7; 9 bases match TRBD1. V shed 5 bases and J 3 bases; nucleotides not matched to a gene: 8. Germline assignment: CDR1 LNHDA and CDR2 SQIVND (reference sequence). This CDR3 is 15 amino acids long. The chain's CDR3 is CASSFSGTGNYEQYF. CDR3 sequence (DNA): TGTGCCAGTAGTTTTTCCGGGACAGGGAACTACGAGCAGTACTTC.

This clone showed up just once. The gene calls are TRBV4-2 and TRBJ2-1; 13 bases match TRBD2. CDR1 and CDR2 (germline): LGHNA, YNFKEQ. The CDR3 sequence is 16 residues long. The V segment lost 3 bases and the J segment 7 bases; nucleotides outside the gene matches: 6. The CDR3 DNA reads as TGTGCCAGCAGCCATTCCGGGACTAGCGGGATAAATGAGCAGTTCTTC. It yields the protein CASSHSGTSGINEQFF.

The V and J genes are TRBV6-1 and TRBJ2-7, with 11 bases fitting TRBD1. CDR1 is MNHNS and CDR2 is SASEGT in the germline V gene. This CDR3 region has 15 residues. The J segment lost 0 bases and the V segment lost 6 bases, leaving 4 bases of the junction unmatched. The CDR3 sequence: CASREGQGVSYEQYF. CDR3 in DNA: TGTGCCAGCAGGGAGGGACAGGGGGTCTCCTACGAGCAGTACTTC.

Judged by abundance, this clone is medium-sized. The gene calls are TRBV11-2 and TRBJ1-2; D gene uncertain. CDR1 SGHAT and CDR2 FQNNGV come from the germline V gene. Trimming stripped 5 bases from V and 3 bases from J, with 7 bases between. The CDR3 sequence is 12 residues long. The CDR3 reads CASSLGDYGYTF. CDR3 in DNA: TGTGCCAGCAGCCTCGGAGACTATGGCTACACCTTC.

Only a few counts were recorded for this clone. This chain uses TRBV15 with TRBJ1-1; 9 bases fit TRBD1. The V segment lost 1 base and the J segment 5 bases; nucleotides outside the gene matches: 5. This CDR3 comprises 15 residues. Per germline, CDR1 LNHNV and CDR2 YYDKDF (reference sequence). In DNA form, the CDR3 reads TGTGCCACCAGCAGAGTAGGACAGGGGTGGACTGAAGCTTTCTTT. Translating it yields CATSRVGQGWTEAFF. The full variable domain, in which reference TRBV15 and TRBJ1-1 provide the parts outside the CDR3, is DAMVIQNPRYQVTQFGKPVTLSCSQTLNHNVMYWYQQKSSQAPKLLFHYYDKDFNNEADTPDNFQSRRPNTSFCFLDIRSPGLGDTAMYLCATSRVGQGWTEAFFGQGTRLTVV.

This rearrangement joins TRBV18 to TRBJ2-6; D perhaps matches TRBD1 (7 bases). Germline lookup yields CDR1 KGHSH and CDR2 LQKENI. V lost 4 bases, J lost 2 bases, and 18 bases lay in between. This CDR3 has 18 residues. The CDR3 loop reads CASSLVTGRLAGANVLTF. In DNA, the CDR3 is TGTGCCAGCTCACTCGTGACAGGGAGGTTAGCTGGGGCCAACGTCCTGACTTTC.

J is TRBJ2-7 and V is TRBV2; TRBD1 or TRBD2 may be the D gene (5 bases each). Germline V gene data show CDR1 as SNHLY and CDR2 as FYNNEI. With 8 bases removed from V and 6 bases from J, the gap between germline ends came to 11 bases. This CDR3 region has 11 residues. The CDR3 coding sequence is TGTGCCAGCCGGGACCCCTTCGAGCAGTACTTC. Amino acid sequence: CASRDPFEQYF.

The chain carries TRBV5-6 and TRBJ2-5, with 11 bases that match TRBD2. The CDR3 is made up of 16 amino acids. The J segment lost 3 bases and the V segment lost 0 bases, leaving 4 bases of the junction unmatched. Germline V gene sequence: CDR1 SGHDT, CDR2 YYEEEE. CDR3 bases: TGTGCCAGCAGCTTGGCCCTGGGACTAGCGGAAGAGACCCAGTACTTC. It yields the protein CASSLALGLAEETQYF.

This chain joins TRBV4-1 and TRBJ1-6; unclear D gene. There are 13 residues in the CDR3. Germline CDR1 is MGHRA and CDR2 is YSYEKL. V lost 1 base to trimming and J lost 7 bases, with 5 bases between them. The DNA of the CDR3 is TGCGCCAGCAGCCAAGCGTCAAATTCACCCCTCCACTTT. It encodes CASSQASNSPLHF.

The J gene is TRBJ2-7, the V gene TRBV7-8; 7 nucleotides line up with TRBD1. The CDR3 spans 15 residues. With V trimmed by 5 bases and J by 2 bases, 9 bases remained unmatched. The germline CDR1 and CDR2 sequences are SGHVS and FQNEAQ. CDR3 region: CASSPIGTATYEQYF. CDR3 bases: TGTGCCAGCAGCCCGATTGGGACAGCTACCTACGAGCAGTACTTC.

The DNA for the CDR3 is TGTGCCAGCAGGGAAACAGGGGGCGCGGTGTACACTGAAGCTTTCTTT. As protein: CASRETGGAVYTEAFF. The V call is TRBV2, the J call TRBJ1-1; 9 bases are shared with TRBD1. Trimming at V came to 6 bases and at J to 3 bases, leaving 11 bases not matched to a gene. CDR1 and CDR2 from the germline V gene are SNHLY and FYNNEI. The CDR3 spans 16 residues.

The chain has TRBV5-6 and TRBJ1-3; possible D gene TRBD1, 6 bases. The germline V and J ends were trimmed by 2 bases and 0 bases, with 12 bases remaining between them. CDR3 length: 16 amino acids. CDR1 and CDR2 (germline): SGHDT, YYEEEE. The CDR3 nucleotides are TGTGCCAGCAGCTTAATCGGACAGTACTCTGGAAACACCATATATTTT. This codes for CASSLIGQYSGNTIYF.

The chain employs TRBV5-8 and TRBJ2-1, with D possibly being TRBD1 (6 bases). The length of the CDR3 is 13 residues. Germline V gives CDR1 SGHTS, CDR2 YDEGEE. Trimming took off 0 bases at V and 8 bases at J, with 9 bases between the two ends. The CDR3 DNA reads as TGTGCCAGCAGCTTGGACAGGGATTATGAGCAGTTCTTC. It encodes CASSLDRDYEQFF.

This sequence joins TRBV6-1 and TRBJ2-5; D may be TRBD2 (6 bases). The germline V gene encodes CDR1 MNHNS and CDR2 SASEGT. The CDR3 is 14 residues long. Trimming took 5 bases from V and 5 from J, leaving 15 bases between them. The CDR3: CASSRTGGRETQYF. CDR3 DNA sequence: TGTGCCAGCAGTCGGACTGGGGGGAGGGAGACCCAGTACTTC.

This chain connects TRBV11-2 to TRBJ2-1; 11 bases fit TRBD2. The V gene end was trimmed by 5 bases and the J gene end by 6 bases; junction bases not matched to a gene: 18. The CDR3 is 19 amino acids. Germline CDR1 reads SGHAT; CDR2 reads FQNNGV. The CDR3 DNA reads as TGTGCCAGCAGCCCGGACACGCTCGGGGTACTAGCGGGAGTCAATGAGCAGTTCTTC. Residues: CASSPDTLGVLAGVNEQFF.